This passage covers 18 T cell receptor beta chains from one sample sequenced in a study of cytomegalovirus exposure and HLA in healthy donors. A multiplex PCR was run with 60 Vbeta primers and 13 Jbeta primers. The method was immunoSEQ multiplex PCR; TCRdb's version includes in-frame clones alone and lacks a portion of them. In total, the table holds about 64,000 clones. The material sequenced was PBMCs. Receptors were obtained from a woman between 18 and 29 years old in good health and CMV-seronegative.

CDR3 residues: CASSLGQISYEQYF. CDR3 DNA sequence: TGTGCCAGCAGCCTGGGACAAATCTCCTACGAGCAGTACTTC. The chain has TRBV2 and TRBJ2-7; D might be TRBD1 (6 bases). The CDR3 has 14 residues. V shed 6 bases and J shed 0 bases, with 12 bases lying between them. Per germline, CDR1 SNHLY and CDR2 FYNNEI.

The genes are TRBV5-4 and TRBJ2-1; TRBD2 aligns across 7 bases. Germline trimming cut 0 bases from V and 2 bases from J; bases unmatched to any gene: 2. The CDR3 has 15 amino acids. Germline CDR1 is SGHNT and CDR2 is YYREEE (reference sequence). The CDR3 nucleotides are TGTGCCAGCAGCTTGGTGGGAGGGGCCTACAATGAGCAGTTCTTC. Translating it yields CASSLVGGAYNEQFF.

The chain carries TRBV6-6 and TRBJ1-6; D might be TRBD1 (6 bases). Germline V CDR1 and CDR2: MNHNY, SVGAGI (reference sequence). The ends were cut back, 6 bases at V and 6 bases at J, with 9 bases in the middle. CDR3 length: 13 residues. The CDR3 sequence: CASRDSSNSPLHF. The CDR3 DNA is TGTGCCAGCAGGGACAGTTCTAATTCACCCCTCCACTTT.

The chain has TRBV5-1 and TRBJ2-5, with a possible D match to TRBD2 (6 bases). Germline V gene lookup returns CDR1 SGHRS and CDR2 YFSETQ. With 0 bases removed from V and 1 base from J, the gap between germline ends came to 13 bases. This CDR3 contains 16 residues. The CDR3 loop is CASSLGQRVGQETQYF. The CDR3 nucleotides are TGCGCCAGCAGCTTGGGGCAGCGGGTGGGCCAAGAGACCCAGTACTTC.

The rearrangement uses TRBV30 and TRBJ2-7, with D possibly TRBD2 on 6 matching bases. Germline CDR1 and CDR2: GTSNPN and SVGIG (reference sequence). V lost 2 bases and J lost 3, with 8 bases in between. The CDR3 runs 12 residues. The CDR3 DNA follows: TGTGCCTGGAGTTGGAGGGACTACGAGCAGTACTTC. It yields the protein CAWSWRDYEQYF.

The V and J genes are TRBV19 and TRBJ1-6; perhaps TRBD1 as D (5 bases). The germline V gene has CDR1 LNHDA and CDR2 SQIVND (reference sequence). The CDR3 spans 19 residues. V dropped 3 bases and J dropped 7 bases, with 25 bases sitting between them. The CDR3 DNA reads as TGTGCCAGTAGTATTCTCGGTCTAGGAGGACTGCGGGGCAATTCACCCCTCCACTTT. Translated: CASSILGLGGLRGNSPLHF.

V is TRBV7-6 and J is TRBJ1-1; 9 bases line up with TRBD1. CDR1 is SGHVS, CDR2 FNYEAQ, per germline. The trim removed 8 bases at V and 5 bases at J, leaving 3 bases unmatched. The CDR3 runs to 12 residues. CDR3 loop: CASAQGATEAFF. The DNA of the CDR3 is TGTGCCAGCGCACAGGGGGCGACTGAAGCTTTCTTT.

The chain combines TRBV6-5 with TRBJ2-7; 10 bases fit TRBD1. Unmatched junction bases numbered 9, after V lost 6 bases and J lost 4 bases. The length of the CDR3 is 15 residues. Per germline, CDR1 MNHEY and CDR2 SVGAGI. The CDR3 DNA is TGTGCCAGCAGAGACCGGACAGGGGGTCTATACGAGCAGTACTTC. This sequence encodes CASRDRTGGLYEQYF.

The rearrangement uses TRBV19 and TRBJ1-6; 9 positions match TRBD1. Germline loops: CDR1 LNHDA, CDR2 SQIVND (reference sequence). Trimming took 8 bases from V and 7 from J; bases not matched to a gene: 6. This CDR3 contains 14 residues. CDR3 loop: CASQTGTGNSPLHF. In nucleotides, the CDR3 is TGTGCCAGTCAAACCGGGACAGGGAATTCACCCCTCCACTTT.

J is TRBJ1-4 and V is TRBV4-1, with 8 bases matching TRBD1. V shed 9 bases and J 8 bases; nucleotides not matched to a gene: 23. This CDR3 comprises 18 residues. Germline CDR1 reads MGHRA; CDR2 reads YSYEKL. The CDR3 DNA reads TGCGCCAGTAGTACAGGGGGGGGACAGAGGGGGAGTGGGGAAAAACTGTTTTTT. Translation: CASSTGGGQRGSGEKLFF.

This sequence joins TRBV6-4 and TRBJ2-7, with TRBD2 matching over 9 bases. The CDR3 has 18 residues. V lost 0 bases and J lost 9; bases outside the gene matches: 18. The germline gives CDR1 MRHNA, CDR2 SNTAGT. The CDR3 sequence: CASSDSHHSGRRRTAQYF. The CDR3 region has the DNA TGTGCCAGCAGTGACTCTCACCATAGCGGGAGAAGGAGGACGGCGCAGTACTTC.

The chain is built from TRBV25-1 and TRBJ2-7, with TRBD1 identical over 8 bases. Germline V CDR1 and CDR2: MGHDK, SYGVNS. The CDR3 is 14 residues long. V was pared by 6 bases and J by 2 bases, with 6 bases of the junction left unmatched. CDR3 protein: CASSGQGLAYEQYF. The DNA for the CDR3 is TGTGCCAGCAGCGGACAGGGTTTAGCCTACGAGCAGTACTTC.

The genes are TRBV5-1 and TRBJ2-5; TRBD2 matches at 12 bases. The ends lost 5 bases at V and 3 bases at J; junction bases unmatched: 2. There are 14 residues in the CDR3. Germline CDR1 and CDR2: SGHRS and YFSETQ. CDR3 sequence: CASSWTSGKETQYF. The CDR3 coding sequence is TGCGCCAGCAGTTGGACTAGCGGGAAAGAGACCCAGTACTTC.

The rearrangement links TRBV25-1 to TRBJ2-2; 8 bases line up with TRBD2. CDR1 and CDR2 from the germline V gene are MGHDK and SYGVNS. The CDR3 length is 16 residues. Trimming at V came to 2 bases and at J to 7 bases, leaving 9 bases not matched to a gene. The CDR3 region has the DNA TGTGCCAGCAGTGAACGTAGTCGGGGGGGCGACGGGGAGCTGTTTTTT. The encoded protein is CASSERSRGGDGELFF. Variable domain in full (rest from reference TRBV25-1 and TRBJ2-2): EADIYQTPRYLVIGTGKKITLECSQTMGHDKMYWYQQDPGMELHLIHYSYGVNSTEKGDLSSESTVSRIRTEHFPLTLESARPSHTSQYLCASSERSRGGDGELFFGEGSRLTVL.

V usage is TRBV6-5 and J usage is TRBJ1-6, with D possibly TRBD1 on 5 matching bases. Germline lookup yields CDR1 MNHEY and CDR2 SVGAGI. This CDR3 is 14 amino acids long. Trimming took 2 bases from V and 6 from J, leaving 8 bases between them. The CDR3 DNA sequence: TGTGCCAGCAGTTACGGACATTCTAATTCACCCCTCCACTTT. Translated, it gives CASSYGHSNSPLHF.

This CDR3 is CASSLGTSDFYEQYF. Here the CDR3 DNA reads TGTGCCAGCAGCCTGGGGACTAGTGATTTCTACGAGCAGTACTTC. The gene calls are TRBV7-8 and TRBJ2-7; TRBD2 matches at 8 bases. From germline, CDR1 is SGHVS and CDR2 FQNEAQ. Trimming removed 5 bases from V and 3 bases from J; junction bases left unmatched: 9. The CDR3 is made up of 15 amino acids.

The rearrangement links TRBV4-1 to TRBJ2-2, with 10 positions matching TRBD1. The junction had 11 bases not matched to a gene; V was cut back by 4 bases and J by 0 bases. This CDR3 region has 19 residues. In germline, CDR1 is MGHRA, CDR2 YSYEKL. CDR3 sequence (DNA): TGCGCCAGCAGCCCCACCCCTTGGACAGGGGGTTCGAACACCGGGGAGCTGTTTTTT. This sequence encodes CASSPTPWTGGSNTGELFF.

The chain is built from TRBV30 and TRBJ2-5; tentatively, D is TRBD2 (6 bases). The ends were cut back, 3 bases at V and 3 bases at J, with 14 bases in the middle. CDR1 and CDR2 (germline): GTSNPN, SVGIG (reference sequence). CDR3 length equals 14 residues. CDR3 loop: CAWRKLAKEETQYF. For the CDR3, the DNA is TGTGCCTGGAGAAAACTAGCTAAGGAAGAGACCCAGTACTTC.